These 25 T cell receptor beta chains were all obtained from the same sample, sequenced in a study of Graves' ophthalmopathy and Graves' hyperthyroidism. Amplified material comprised TCR beta CDR3 regions derived from RNA transcripts. Following a first-round RT-PCR that used HTBI primers, a second-round multiplex PCR was carried out. TCRdb recomputed calls from the multiplex PCR reads with MiXCR, one row per CDR3 protein. The data contain hundreds of thousands of distinct CDR3 sequences, about 20% of them singletons. The sequenced sample was peripheral blood. The receptors shown here come from a woman aged 18-29 years with stable Graves' hyperthyroidism. Some clones in this sample may be carry-over from other donors' samples.

This clonotype was counted many times. A much bigger clone sits one base away, suggesting this may be a read error. The rearrangement joins TRBV12-3 or TRBV12-4 to TRBJ1-6, with a tentative D call TRBD1 (5 bases). The CDR3 consists of 13 residues. CDR3 protein: CASSAGTPSHLHF. The CDR3 bases are TGTGCCAGCAGTGCGGGGACTCCTTCACACCTCCACTTT.

The V call is TRBV10-3, the J call TRBJ2-7; D is uncertain. Germline V lookup: CDR1 ENHRY, CDR2 SYGVKD. CDR3 length: 15 residues. V lost 0 bases and J lost 5, with 14 bases in between. Here the CDR3 reads CAISESRQVSHEQYF. CDR3 DNA sequence: TGTGCCATCAGTGAGTCTAGGCAGGTTTCTCACGAGCAGTACTTC.

This clonotype was detected many times. This chain connects TRBV20-1 to TRBJ2-7; 7 nucleotides match TRBD1. In germline, CDR1 is DFQATT, CDR2 SNEGSKA (reference sequence). Trimming removed 0 bases from V and 1 base from J; junction bases left unmatched: 6. CDR3 size: 15 residues. CDR3 sequence (DNA): TGCAGTGCTAGAGATTCCAGGGGGTGGTCCTACGAGCAGTACTTC. Translating gives CSARDSRGWSYEQYF.

J is TRBJ1-1 and V is TRBV2; weak D call: TRBD1 (6 bases). CDR3 length: 15 amino acids. Trimming shortened V by 6 bases and J by 1 base, and 15 bases separated the two germline ends. Germline-derived CDR1 and CDR2 are SNHLY and FYNNEI. The CDR3 DNA is TGTGCCAGCAGGGTTACAGGGTCGGAGAACACTGAAGCTTTCTTT. The encoded protein is CASRVTGSENTEAFF.

This clonotype was observed many times. V and J are TRBV6-1 and TRBJ2-5; 7 bases line up with TRBD1. The CDR3 consists of 14 residues. The germline V gene has CDR1 MNHNS and CDR2 SASEGT. V lost 6 bases to trimming and J lost 3 bases; unmatched junction nucleotides: 7. The CDR3 spells CASRPGTVKETQYF. The CDR3 DNA follows: TGTGCCAGCAGACCCGGGACAGTAAAAGAGACCCAGTACTTC.

This clonotype was detected many times. This chain links TRBV14 with TRBJ2-5; TRBD1 matches 10 bases. The CDR3 runs 13 residues. The ends lost 5 bases at V and 3 bases at J; junction bases unmatched: 0. Germline CDR1 and CDR2: SGHDN and FVKESK. The CDR3 nucleotides read TGTGCCAGCAGCGGGACAGGGGAAGAGACCCAGTACTTC. Translating it yields CASSGTGEETQYF. Looking up the rest from reference TRBV14 and TRBJ2-5 gives the full variable domain: EAGVTQFPSHSVIEKGQTVTLRCDPISGHDNLYWYRRVMGKEIKFLLHFVKESKQDESGMPNNRFLAERTGGTYSTLKVQPAELEDSGVYFCASSGTGEETQYFGPGTRLLVL.

The chain employs TRBV6-5 and TRBJ1-6; unclear D gene. This CDR3 has 14 amino acids. The germline V and J ends were trimmed by 2 bases and 4 bases, with 6 bases remaining between them. The V gene's germline CDR1 is MNHEY and CDR2 SVGAGI. The CDR3 region is CASSYRHYNSPLHF. For the CDR3, the DNA is TGTGCCAGCAGTTACCGCCATTATAATTCACCCCTCCACTTT.

This clonotype was seen only a few times. V and J are TRBV10-3 and TRBJ1-1, with D perhaps matching TRBD1 (6 bases). In germline, CDR1 is ENHRY, CDR2 SYGVKD. Trimming left V 8 bases short and J 6 bases short, with 16 bases between. The CDR3 is 13 amino acids. In DNA form, the CDR3 reads TGTGCCATCTCAACGGGGGGGGCCGCTGAAGCTTTCTTT. Protein product: CAISTGGAAEAFF.

In its sample, this clonotype was seen many times. The chain combines TRBV28 with TRBJ1-2; a possible D gene is TRBD1 (5 bases). The V end was cut by 7 bases, the J end by 8 bases, with 17 bases between. The germline gives CDR1 MDHEN, CDR2 SYDVKM. The CDR3 totals 13 residues. In DNA, the CDR3 is TGTGCCAGCAAAACAGGACCCCCGAGCGGCTACACCTTC. As protein: CASKTGPPSGYTF.

This clonotype has a count of ten or more. The V and J genes are TRBV27 and TRBJ1-2, with a tentative D call TRBD1 (5 bases). Between the trimmed V and J ends, which lost 5 bases and 0 bases, there was a span of 10 bases. The CDR3 loop spans 14 amino acids. The germline gives CDR1 MNHEY, CDR2 SMNVEV (reference sequence). This CDR3 is CASSLDRANYGYTF. CDR3 DNA sequence: TGTGCCAGCAGTCTAGACAGAGCTAACTATGGCTACACCTTC.

Concerning this clonotype: A much larger clone lies one base from this, so it may be a read error. The chain employs TRBV7-3 and TRBJ2-7, with D possibly TRBD2 on 5 matching bases. Trimming shortened V by 1 base and J by 0 bases, and 16 bases separated the two germline ends. This CDR3 region has 17 residues. CDR1 is SGHTA and CDR2 is FQGTGA in the germline V gene. The CDR3 sequence: CASSLMAGGPSSYEQYF. The CDR3 DNA follows: TGTGCCAGCAGCTTAATGGCTGGCGGGCCGAGCTCCTACGAGCAGTACTTC.

Ten or more counts support this clonotype. This chain uses TRBV5-1 with TRBJ2-7; D perhaps matches TRBD1 (5 bases). The CDR3 is 15 amino acids. The V end lost 1 base, the J end lost 6 bases, and 17 bases lay between the germline ends. Germline V gives CDR1 SGHRS, CDR2 YFSETQ. The CDR3 is CASSLQGPMGGEQYF. CDR3 nucleotide sequence: TGCGCCAGCAGCTTGCAGGGCCCCATGGGTGGCGAGCAGTACTTC.

The rearrangement joins TRBV6-1 to TRBJ1-1; 8 positions agree with TRBD1. This CDR3 contains 12 residues. CDR1 MNHNS and CDR2 SASEGT come from the germline V gene. Trimming at V came to 8 bases and at J to 10 bases, leaving 9 bases not matched to a gene. The chain's CDR3 is CASPRGDRTAFF. Written as DNA, the CDR3 is TGTGCCAGCCCTAGGGGGGACAGGACAGCTTTCTTT.

This clonotype was seen at least ten times. The chain combines TRBV12-3 or TRBV12-4 with TRBJ2-4; a weak D match, TRBD2 (5 bases). This CDR3 contains 14 residues. Trimming left V 3 bases short and J 7 bases short, with 13 bases between. The CDR3 reads CASSFDGVENIQYF. As DNA, the CDR3 is TGTGCCAGCAGTTTTGACGGGGTGGAGAACATTCAGTACTTC.

Details on this clonotype: The junction differs from germline at one of its ends, possibly a read error. The V call is TRBV3-1, the J call TRBJ1-3; the D gene is possibly TRBD1 (6 bases). CDR3 size: 13 residues. Looked up from germline, CDR1 is LGHDT and CDR2 is YNNKEL (reference sequence). CDR3 sequence reads: CASRQGGGNTICF. As DNA, the CDR3 is TGTGCCAGCAGACAGGGAGGTGGAAACACCATATGTTTT.

This clonotype was detected ten times or more. CDR3 nucleotides: TGTGCCAGCAGCGTAGCTCCGGGAGTAAGCTACGAGCAGTACTTC. It translates to CASSVAPGVSYEQYF. V and J are TRBV9 and TRBJ2-7; D is perhaps TRBD2 (6 bases). Trimming took 0 bases from V and 3 from J, leaving 13 bases between them. The germline V gene encodes CDR1 SGDLS and CDR2 YYNGEE. The CDR3 contains 15 residues.

This clonotype was picked up many times. The chain's CDR3 is CARTSGGAGETQYF. The CDR3 DNA is TGTGCCAGGACTAGCGGGGGGGCCGGTGAGACCCAGTACTTC. V gene TRBV6-5 combines with J gene TRBJ2-5; the match to TRBD2 covers 14 bases. The CDR3 spans 14 residues. After removal of 9 bases from V and 5 bases from J, the junction contained 5 bases not matched to a gene. Germline CDR1 reads MNHEY; CDR2 reads SVGAGI.

This clonotype turned up a few times. The genes are TRBV6-2 or TRBV6-3 and TRBJ1-1; D unresolved. The CDR3 has 13 residues. V was shortened by 2 bases and J by 6 bases, with 10 bases between the two germline ends. Germline CDR1 MNHEY, CDR2 SVGEGT. CDR3 amino acids: CASSYGYRSEAFF. CDR3 DNA sequence: TGTGCCAGCAGTTACGGGTACAGATCTGAAGCTTTCTTT.

At least ten counts were recorded for this clonotype. As DNA, the CDR3 is TGTGCCAGCAGTTACGGTGGGCGGGGGGGCGGTCGGTCTGGGGCCAACGTCCTGACTTTC. Translated: CASSYGGRGGGRSGANVLTF. The chain carries TRBV6-2 or TRBV6-3 and TRBJ2-6, with 9 bases aligning to TRBD2. Germline CDR1 is MNHEY and CDR2 is SVGEGT. This CDR3 has 20 residues. The ends lost 2 bases at V and 1 base at J; junction bases unmatched: 12.

This clonotype was counted many times. The chain has TRBV12-3 or TRBV12-4 and TRBJ2-2; D is uncertain. The V end was cut by 7 bases, the J end by 8 bases, with 8 bases between. The CDR3 length is 11 residues. The chain's CDR3 is CASTSLGELFF. DNA of the CDR3: TGTGCCAGCACCTCCCTGGGGGAGCTGTTTTTT.

This clonotype was seen a handful of times. The chain couples TRBV18 to TRBJ1-3, with 9 positions matching TRBD1. This CDR3 is 18 amino acids long. V was clipped by 4 bases and J by 2 bases; unmatched bases: 12. Germline V lookup: CDR1 KGHSH, CDR2 LQKENI. CDR3 in DNA: TGTGCCAGCTCACGAGTTACCGGGACAGGGTCCCCTGGAAACACCATATATTTT. Its translation is CASSRVTGTGSPGNTIYF.

Only one count was recorded for this clonotype. This chain joins TRBV11-2 and TRBJ1-2; 7 bases line up with TRBD1. Germline values: CDR1 SGHAT, CDR2 FQNNGV. V was clipped by 7 bases and J by 1 base; unmatched bases: 12. The CDR3 length is 16 residues. The CDR3 loop reads CASIIDSGGSNYGYTF. CDR3 DNA: TGTGCCAGCATCATCGACTCAGGGGGTAGTAACTATGGCTACACCTTC.

The chain carries TRBV19 and TRBJ1-2; 7 bases fit TRBD1. The V and J ends lost 3 bases and 7 bases, in that order; junction bases with no gene match: 5. The CDR3 spans 13 residues. Germline-derived CDR1 and CDR2 are LNHDA and SQIVND (reference sequence). Here the CDR3 reads CASSIGTVPGYTF. The CDR3 nucleotides are TGTGCCAGTAGTATTGGGACAGTTCCTGGCTACACCTTC.

In its sample, this clonotype was seen many times. This sequence joins TRBV14 and TRBJ1-6; D possibly corresponds to TRBD1 (5 bases). The germline gives CDR1 SGHDN, CDR2 FVKESK. V lost 3 bases and J 10 bases, leaving 13 bases between the germline ends. This CDR3 spans 14 amino acids. The CDR3 nucleotides read TGTGCCAGCAGCCAGGAGTTGGGGGTGTCACCCCTCCACTTT. As protein: CASSQELGVSPLHF.

This clonotype was counted at least ten times. The chain has TRBV11-2 and TRBJ1-1; TRBD1 aligns across 7 bases. After removal of 4 bases from V and 1 base from J, the junction contained 12 bases not matched to a gene. The CDR3 covers 17 residues. Germline V CDR1 and CDR2: SGHAT, FQNNGV. The CDR3 is CASSSGGADTANTEAFF. CDR3 nucleotide sequence: TGTGCCAGCAGCTCAGGGGGTGCCGACACTGCGAACACTGAAGCTTTCTTT.